This entry describes one T cell receptor (beta chain). No antigen is known for it. The CDR3 extends over 18 amino acids. This sample was taken from a study of CD8 T cells in Susac syndrome. After extraction with the RNeasy kit, roughly 0.5 to 1 ug of the RNA was reverse transcribed using random hexamers. An immunoSEQ multiplex PCR generated amplified TCR beta CDR3 products spanning 54 Vbeta and 13 Jbeta. Each CDR3 protein is one row after TCRdb ran MiXCR on the immunoSEQ multiplex PCR reads. The table shows about 290,000 distinct CDR3 sequences, with about 89% occurring only once. Findings and limits, study-wide: By the study's own acknowledgment, its TCR sequencing and HLA analysis included relatively few individuals.

The authors negatively isolated CD8+ and CD4+ T cells and FACS-enriched TEMRA cells. The clonotype was recovered from a human donor with multiple sclerosis. This rearrangement joins TRBV12-1 to TRBJ2-1; the table assigns TRBD2, which was not confirmed against the DNA. TRBV12-1 is termed a pseudogene. Sequencing was carried out using CD8+ T cells from PBMCs. The CDR3 loop is CASSPGLAGGGAYYEQFF. The DNA of the CDR3 is TGTGCCAGCAGCCCGGGACTAGCGGGAGGAGGGGCCTACTATGAGCAGTTCTTC.